The next 19 T cell receptor beta chains were all read from a single sample in a study of cytomegalovirus exposure and HLA in healthy donors (dated by TCRdb to about 2017). The receptor library was made with the immunoSEQ multiplex PCR assay. For the multiplex PCR, a mixture combining 60 forward primers for TCR Vbeta segments and 13 reverse primers for TCR Jbeta segments was used. TCRdb limited this immuneACCESS table to in-frame rearrangements with V and J called. A share of clones is missing; checked studies link under half to unresolved V genes, and the rest is unexplained. The sample table records approximately 150,000 clones; roughly 80% of these occur just once. Of the sample, 1.9% falls within the top ten clones. Sequencing was done on a sample of PBMCs. These receptor sequences come from a human donor in good health.

The genes are TRBV5-1 and TRBJ1-1; TRBD1 matches 9 bases. Per germline, CDR1 SGHRS and CDR2 YFSETQ. CDR3 length equals 14 residues. V was pared by 0 bases and J by 7 bases, with 4 bases of the junction left unmatched. The CDR3, as DNA: TGCGCCAGCAGCTTGGAACAGGGGGCTGGTGAAGCTTTCTTT. It codes for CASSLEQGAGEAFF.

V is TRBV2 and J is TRBJ2-5, with 9 bases fitting TRBD1. There are 13 residues in the CDR3. Germline CDR1 and CDR2: SNHLY and FYNNEI. Trimming cost V 6 bases and J 5 bases; bases outside gene matches: 4. The CDR3 here is CASSRQGGETQYF. CDR3 nucleotide sequence: TGTGCCAGCAGCCGACAGGGGGGGGAGACCCAGTACTTC.

The J gene is TRBJ2-5, the V gene TRBV11-2; D is ambiguous. Germline V CDR1 and CDR2: SGHAT, FQNNGV. The CDR3 is made up of 16 amino acids. Trimming shortened V by 4 bases and J by 0 bases, and 15 bases separated the two germline ends. CDR3 DNA: TGTGCCAGCAGCTCCCTTCTACTATCGTACCAAGAGACCCAGTACTTC. This translates into CASSSLLLSYQETQYF. The variable domain in full, with the rest retrieved from reference TRBV11-2 and TRBJ2-5, is EAGVAQSPRYKIIEKRQSVAFWCNPISGHATLYWYQQILGQGPKLLIQFQNNGVVDDSQLPKDRFSAERLKGVDSTLKIQPAKLEDSAVYLCASSSLLLSYQETQYFGPGTRLLVL.

In its sample, this clone was seen a few times. The chain links TRBV6-4 to TRBJ2-2; D might be TRBD1 (5 bases). Germline V gives CDR1 MRHNA, CDR2 SNTAGT. CDR3 length: 14 amino acids. The ends were cut back, 4 bases at V and 3 bases at J, with 9 bases in the middle. The CDR3 DNA is TGTGCCAGCAGTGCGATGACAGACACCGGGGAGCTGTTTTTT. Its translation is CASSAMTDTGELFF.

Written as DNA, the CDR3 is TGTGCCAGTAGTGACCATAGGGGAAGCTACACCTTC. Encoded protein: CASSDHRGSYTF. V gene TRBV19 combines with J gene TRBJ1-2, with D perhaps matching TRBD1 (5 bases). Trimming stripped 5 bases from V and 9 bases from J, with 13 bases between. Germline V gene sequence: CDR1 LNHDA, CDR2 SQIVND (reference sequence). The CDR3 runs to 12 residues. The complete variable domain, with remaining parts taken from reference TRBV19 and TRBJ1-2, reads DGGITQSPKYLFRKEGQNVTLSCEQNLNHDAMYWYRQDPGQGLRLIYYSQIVNDFQKGDIAEGYSVSREKKESFPLTVTSAQKNPTAFYLCASSDHRGSYTFGSGTRLTVV.

The rearrangement uses TRBV9 and TRBJ2-5, with TRBD1 as a possible D gene (6 bases). V lost 4 bases to trimming and J lost 0 bases, with 16 bases between them. Germline values: CDR1 SGDLS, CDR2 YYNGEE. The CDR3 has 16 residues. The CDR3 loop reads CASSTTTGKNQETQYF. The DNA for the CDR3 is TGTGCCAGCAGCACCACGACAGGCAAGAACCAAGAGACCCAGTACTTC.

The CDR3 sequence: CASSRGLAGSPYQETQYF. The CDR3 coding sequence is TGTGCCAGCAGCCGGGGACTAGCGGGGTCCCCGTACCAAGAGACCCAGTACTTC. The chain couples TRBV12-1 to TRBJ2-5; the table's D call of TRBD2 was not tested on the DNA. TRBV12-1 is recorded as a pseudogene. This CDR3 region has 18 residues.

The chain uses TRBV6-5 and TRBJ2-1; 8 nucleotides line up with TRBD2. Per germline, CDR1 MNHEY and CDR2 SVGAGI. V lost 2 bases and J lost 0; bases outside the gene matches: 3. The CDR3 totals 16 residues. The CDR3 loop reads CASSYRLAGSYNEQFF. Written as DNA, the CDR3 is TGTGCCAGCAGTTACCGGCTAGCGGGCTCCTACAATGAGCAGTTCTTC.

The V and J genes are TRBV7-9 and TRBJ1-1; 10 nucleotides line up with TRBD1. Per germline, CDR1 SEHNR and CDR2 FQNEAQ (reference sequence). The CDR3 contains 16 residues. V lost 5 bases, J lost 6 bases, and 12 bases stayed unmatched. The CDR3 coding sequence is TGTGCCAGCAGCGACCGGGACAGGGGCGCAGGATCTGAAGCTTTCTTT. Its protein product is CASSDRDRGAGSEAFF.

This sequence joins TRBV2 and TRBJ2-7, with 14 bases aligning to TRBD2. After removal of 9 bases from V and 3 bases from J, the junction contained 7 bases not matched to a gene. Per the germline V gene, CDR1 is SNHLY and CDR2 is FYNNEI. The CDR3 extends over 15 amino acids. CDR3 in DNA: TGTGCCAGTACAGACGGACTAGCGGGGGGCTACGAGCAGTACTTC. This sequence encodes CASTDGLAGGYEQYF.

V gene TRBV7-2 combines with J gene TRBJ2-4; 10 bases are a match to TRBD2. The CDR3 has 17 amino acids. V dropped 2 bases and J dropped 6; count of bases not matched to a gene: 10. The germline V gene has CDR1 SGHTA and CDR2 FQGNSA. CDR3 bases: TGTGCCAGCAGCTTAATGGTGGCTAGCGGGGGAGTAAACATTCAGTACTTC. Its translation: CASSLMVASGGVNIQYF.

The chain couples TRBV5-1 to TRBJ2-1; D perhaps matches TRBD1 (5 bases). The V end lost 5 bases, the J end lost 5 bases, and 11 bases lay between the germline ends. CDR1 and CDR2 from the germline V gene are SGHRS and YFSETQ. This CDR3 region has 13 residues. The CDR3 DNA follows: TGCGCCAGCAGTCGTAGGACACACAATGAGCAGTTCTTC. This encodes CASSRRTHNEQFF. Complete variable domain (other parts from reference TRBV5-1 and TRBJ2-1): KAGVTQTPRYLIKTRGQQVTLSCSPISGHRSVSWYQQTPGQGLQFLFEYFSETQRNKGNFPGRFSGRQFSNSRSEMNVSTLELGDSALYLCASSRRTHNEQFFGPGTRLTVL.

This chain joins TRBV19 and TRBJ2-3, with D unresolved. The ends were cut back, 2 bases at V and 4 bases at J, with 19 bases in the middle. CDR1 LNHDA and CDR2 SQIVND come from the germline V gene (reference sequence). The CDR3 is 17 amino acids. CDR3 coding DNA: TGTGCCAGTAGTATAAATCCAGCGTACCGGTTTGCAGATACGCAGTATTTT. This sequence encodes CASSINPAYRFADTQYF.

CDR3 sequence: CASSETGAEQPQHF. As DNA, the CDR3 is TGTGCCAGCAGCGAGACAGGGGCGGAGCAGCCCCAGCATTTT. V and J are TRBV7-2 and TRBJ1-5, with 8 bases that match TRBD1. This CDR3 is built from 14 residues. Germline V gene sequence: CDR1 SGHTA, CDR2 FQGNSA. Losses at the gene ends were 5 bases for V and 7 bases for J; bases not matched to a gene: 7.

V usage is TRBV7-2 and J usage is TRBJ2-1; D unresolved. In germline, CDR1 is SGHTA, CDR2 FQGNSA. V was pared by 5 bases and J by 13 bases, with 24 bases between. CDR3 size: 15 residues. The CDR3 loop is CASSPQPRHEQAQFF. CDR3 DNA sequence: TGTGCCAGCAGCCCCCAGCCCCGCCATGAGCAGGCCCAGTTCTTC.

V gene TRBV5-4 combines with J gene TRBJ2-3, with D possibly TRBD2 on 6 matching bases. This CDR3 region has 16 residues. Germline V gene sequence: CDR1 SGHNT, CDR2 YYREEE (reference sequence). Deletions cut 0 bases from V and 1 base from J, with 12 bases between. The CDR3 DNA sequence: TGTGCCAGCAGCTTGGTAGGACTAACACGCACAGATACGCAGTATTTT. Protein product: CASSLVGLTRTDTQYF.

The chain combines TRBV19 with TRBJ1-5, with a weak D call TRBD1 (6 bases). Trimming took 7 bases from V and 6 from J, leaving 19 bases between them. CDR3 length: 15 residues. CDR1 is LNHDA, CDR2 SQIVND, per germline (reference sequence). Here the CDR3 reads CASTSQGTIRQPQHF. In nucleotides, the CDR3 is TGTGCCAGTACCTCACAAGGGACAATCCGTCAGCCCCAGCATTTT.

This chain links TRBV2 with TRBJ1-6, with TRBD1 as a possible D gene (6 bases). The CDR3 extends over 18 amino acids. In germline, CDR1 is SNHLY, CDR2 FYNNEI. V was shortened by 3 bases and J by 0 bases, with 15 bases between the two germline ends. The CDR3 protein is CASSDPTGLDSYNSPLHF. The CDR3 DNA is TGTGCCAGCAGTGACCCTACAGGGTTAGACTCCTATAATTCACCCCTCCACTTT.

V is TRBV6-5 and J is TRBJ1-1; weak D call: TRBD1 (5 bases). Per germline, CDR1 MNHEY and CDR2 SVGAGI. V was clipped by 6 bases and J by 3 bases, with 11 bases between them. The CDR3 has 13 residues. The chain's CDR3 is CASRTPQDTEAFF. The CDR3 nucleotides read TGTGCCAGCAGAACCCCACAGGACACTGAAGCTTTCTTT.